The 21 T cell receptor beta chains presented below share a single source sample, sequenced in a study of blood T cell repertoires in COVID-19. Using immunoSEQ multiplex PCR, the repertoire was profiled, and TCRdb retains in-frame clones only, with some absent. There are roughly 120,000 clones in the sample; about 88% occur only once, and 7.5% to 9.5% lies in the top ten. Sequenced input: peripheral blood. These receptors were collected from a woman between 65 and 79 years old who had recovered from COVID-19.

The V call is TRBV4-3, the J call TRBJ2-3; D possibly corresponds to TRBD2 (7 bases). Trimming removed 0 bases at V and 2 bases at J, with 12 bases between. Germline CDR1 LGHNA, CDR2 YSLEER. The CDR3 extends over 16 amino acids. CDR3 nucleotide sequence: TGCGCCAGCAGCCAAGATAGGCGGGGGCCCACAGATACGCAGTATTTT. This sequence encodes CASSQDRRGPTDTQYF.

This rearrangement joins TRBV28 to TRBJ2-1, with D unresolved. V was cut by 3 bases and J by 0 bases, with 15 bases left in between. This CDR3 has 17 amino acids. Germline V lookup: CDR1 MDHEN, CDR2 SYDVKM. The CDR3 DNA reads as TGTGCCAGCAGTTTCCTCACTCGTGGTAGCTCCTACAATGAGCAGTTCTTC. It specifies CASSFLTRGSSYNEQFF.

CDR3 sequence: CASSWDSGSGNTIYF. The CDR3 DNA reads TGTGCCAGCAGTTGGGACAGTGGCTCTGGAAACACCATATATTTT. J is TRBJ1-3 and V is TRBV6-6; 7 nucleotides line up with TRBD1. Germline-derived CDR1 and CDR2 are MNHNY and SVGAGI (reference sequence). The ends lost 4 bases at V and 0 bases at J; junction bases unmatched: 3. CDR3 size: 15 residues.

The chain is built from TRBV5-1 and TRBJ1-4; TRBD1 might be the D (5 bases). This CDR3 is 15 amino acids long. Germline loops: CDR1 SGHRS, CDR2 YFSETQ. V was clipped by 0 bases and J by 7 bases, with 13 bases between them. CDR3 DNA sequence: TGCGCCAGCAGCTTGGCCGGGGGTATAGGTGAAAAACTGTTTTTT. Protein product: CASSLAGGIGEKLFF.

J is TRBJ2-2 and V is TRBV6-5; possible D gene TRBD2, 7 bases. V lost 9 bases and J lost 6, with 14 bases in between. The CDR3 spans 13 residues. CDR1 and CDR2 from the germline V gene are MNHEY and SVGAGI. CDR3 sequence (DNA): TGTGCCAGTAGGGGGGGGGAGGCCGGGGAGCTGTTTTTT. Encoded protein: CASRGGEAGELFF.

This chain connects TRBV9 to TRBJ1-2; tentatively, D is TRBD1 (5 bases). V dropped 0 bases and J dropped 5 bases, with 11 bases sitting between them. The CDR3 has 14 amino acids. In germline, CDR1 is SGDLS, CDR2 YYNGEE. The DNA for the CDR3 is TGTGCCAGCAGCGTAGCTACGGGGGGGTATGGCTACACCTTC. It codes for CASSVATGGYGYTF.

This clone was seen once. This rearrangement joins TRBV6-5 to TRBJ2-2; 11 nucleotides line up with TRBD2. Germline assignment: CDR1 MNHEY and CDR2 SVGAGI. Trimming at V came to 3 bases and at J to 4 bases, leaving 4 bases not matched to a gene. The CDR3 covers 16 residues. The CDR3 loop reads CASSYRLAGPTGELFF. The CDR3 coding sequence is TGTGCCAGCAGTTATAGACTAGCGGGACCCACCGGGGAGCTGTTTTTT.

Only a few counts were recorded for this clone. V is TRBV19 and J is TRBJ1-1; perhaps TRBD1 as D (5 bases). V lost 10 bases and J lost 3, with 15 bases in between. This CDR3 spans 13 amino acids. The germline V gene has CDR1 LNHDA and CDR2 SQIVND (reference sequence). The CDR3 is CAIITDSYTEAFF. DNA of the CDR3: TGTGCCATCATTACCGACAGCTACACTGAAGCTTTCTTT.

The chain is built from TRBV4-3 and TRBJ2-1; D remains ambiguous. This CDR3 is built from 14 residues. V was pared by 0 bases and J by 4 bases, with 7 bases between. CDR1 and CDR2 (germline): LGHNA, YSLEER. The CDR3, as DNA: TGCGCCAGCAGCCAAGATGACTTATACAATGAGCAGTTCTTC. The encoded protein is CASSQDDLYNEQFF.

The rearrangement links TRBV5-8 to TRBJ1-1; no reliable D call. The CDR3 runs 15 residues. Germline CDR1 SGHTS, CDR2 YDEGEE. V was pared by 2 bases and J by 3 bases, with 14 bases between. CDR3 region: CASSFLYGDYTEAFF. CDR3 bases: TGTGCCAGCAGCTTTTTGTACGGAGATTACACTGAAGCTTTCTTT. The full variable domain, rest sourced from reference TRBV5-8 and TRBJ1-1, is EAGVTQSPTHLIKTRGQQATLRCSPISGHTSVYWYQQALGLGLQFLLWYDEGEERNRGNFPPRFSGRQFPNYSSELNVNALELEDSALYLCASSFLYGDYTEAFFGQGTRLTVV.

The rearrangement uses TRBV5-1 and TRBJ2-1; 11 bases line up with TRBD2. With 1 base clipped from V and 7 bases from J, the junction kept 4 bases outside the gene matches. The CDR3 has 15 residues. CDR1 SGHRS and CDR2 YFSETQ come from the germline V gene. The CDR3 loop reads CASSLLAGGQNEQFF. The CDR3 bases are TGCGCCAGCAGCTTGCTAGCGGGGGGACAGAATGAGCAGTTCTTC.

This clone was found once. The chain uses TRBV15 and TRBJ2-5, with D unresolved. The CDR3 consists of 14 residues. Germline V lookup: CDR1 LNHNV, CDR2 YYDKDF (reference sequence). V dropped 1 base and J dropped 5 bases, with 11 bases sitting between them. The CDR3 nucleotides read TGTGCCACCAGCAGAGCCGCCCAAGAGGAGACCCAGTACTTC. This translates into CATSRAAQEETQYF.

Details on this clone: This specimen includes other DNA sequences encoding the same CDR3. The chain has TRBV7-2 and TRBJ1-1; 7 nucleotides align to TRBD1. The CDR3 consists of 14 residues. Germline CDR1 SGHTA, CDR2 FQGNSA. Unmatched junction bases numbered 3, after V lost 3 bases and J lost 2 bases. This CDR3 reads CASSLGTANTEAFF. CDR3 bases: TGTGCCAGCAGCTTGGGGACAGCCAACACTGAAGCTTTCTTT.

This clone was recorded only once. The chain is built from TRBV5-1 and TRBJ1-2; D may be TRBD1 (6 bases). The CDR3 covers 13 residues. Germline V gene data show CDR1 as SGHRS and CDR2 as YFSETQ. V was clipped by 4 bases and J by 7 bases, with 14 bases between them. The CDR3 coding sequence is TGCGCCAGCAGCCCTTCAGGGGAGGGTGGCTACACCTTC. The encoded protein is CASSPSGEGGYTF.

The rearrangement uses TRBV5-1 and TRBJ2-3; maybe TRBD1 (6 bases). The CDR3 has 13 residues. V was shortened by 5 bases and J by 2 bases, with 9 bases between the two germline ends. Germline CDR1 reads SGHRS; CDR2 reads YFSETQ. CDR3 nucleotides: TGCGCCAGCAGGGGACAAGACACAGATACGCAGTATTTT. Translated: CASRGQDTDTQYF.

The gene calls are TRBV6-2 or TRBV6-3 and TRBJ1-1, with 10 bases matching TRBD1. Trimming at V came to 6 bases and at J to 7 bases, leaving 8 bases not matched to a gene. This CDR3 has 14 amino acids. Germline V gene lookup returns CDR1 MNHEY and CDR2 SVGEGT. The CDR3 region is CASSSRDRGFEAFF. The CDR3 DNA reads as TGTGCCAGCAGCTCCCGGGACAGGGGATTTGAAGCTTTCTTT.

The CDR3 DNA is TGTGCCAGCAGCCAAGAGGAGACAGGGGCCCCCAATGAGCAGTTCTTC. This sequence encodes CASSQEETGAPNEQFF. The V and J genes are TRBV3-1 (or the pseudogene TRBV3-2) and TRBJ2-1; 8 bases are a match to TRBD1. Losses at the gene ends were 0 bases for V and 6 bases for J; bases not matched to a gene: 7. CDR1 is LGHDT, CDR2 YNNKEL, per germline (reference sequence). The CDR3 runs 16 residues.

This chain's CDR3 is CASRDRWKNTEAFF. In nucleotides, the CDR3 is TGTGCCAGCAGGGACAGGTGGAAGAACACTGAAGCTTTCTTT. The chain is built from TRBV3-1 (or the pseudogene TRBV3-2) and TRBJ1-1; 7 bases fit TRBD1. This CDR3 is built from 14 residues. V shed 6 bases and J 1 base; nucleotides not matched to a gene: 5. Germline V gene lookup returns CDR1 LGHDT and CDR2 YNNKEL (reference sequence).

The CDR3 DNA sequence: TGTGCCAGCAGCCCTGCGGGACCCCCGTCACCCCTCCACTTT. Translation: CASSPAGPPSPLHF. J is TRBJ1-6 and V is TRBV5-6; D perhaps matches TRBD1 (5 bases). The CDR3 length is 14 residues. V dropped 4 bases and J dropped 10 bases, with 15 bases sitting between them. Germline CDR1 SGHDT, CDR2 YYEEEE.

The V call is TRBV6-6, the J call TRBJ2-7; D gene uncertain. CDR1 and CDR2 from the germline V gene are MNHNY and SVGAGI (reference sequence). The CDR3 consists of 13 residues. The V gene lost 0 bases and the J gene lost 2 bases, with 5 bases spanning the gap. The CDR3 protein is CASSYSPTYEQYF. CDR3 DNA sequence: TGTGCCAGCAGTTACTCGCCTACCTACGAGCAGTACTTC.

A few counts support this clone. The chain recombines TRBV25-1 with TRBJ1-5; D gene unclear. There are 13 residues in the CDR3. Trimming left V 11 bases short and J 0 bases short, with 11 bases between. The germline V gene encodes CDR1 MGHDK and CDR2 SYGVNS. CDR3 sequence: CAFFPFSNQPQHF. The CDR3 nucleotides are TGTGCCTTCTTCCCTTTTAGCAATCAGCCCCAGCATTTT.